These 5 T cell receptor beta chains originate from one sample sequenced in a study of shared clonotypes between healthy human individuals. TCRdb's table, derived via immunoSEQ multiplex PCR, lists solely in-frame clones and lacks some. The sample carries 1.5 million to 2.5 million clones, roughly 95% recorded once. Only CD45RO-negative cells positively selected for CCR7 counted as naive CD8 cells, so terminally differentiated effector memory CD45RA+ cells were excluded. The sequenced material came from naive CD8+ T cells sorted from blood. These receptors were obtained from a man aged 18 to 30 in good health.

This clone was counted a single time. The rearrangement links TRBV19 to TRBJ2-1, with D tentatively TRBD2 (6 bases). V was pared by 7 bases and J by 4 bases, with 8 bases between. There are 12 residues in the CDR3. The germline V gene encodes CDR1 LNHDA and CDR2 SQIVND (reference sequence). Here the CDR3 DNA reads TGTGCCAGTATGGGGGGTTACAATGAGCAGTTCTTC. This sequence encodes CASMGGYNEQFF.

The chain joins TRBV27 to TRBJ2-2; 8 nucleotides agree with TRBD1. V was pared by 5 bases and J by 6 bases, with 2 bases of the junction left unmatched. The CDR3 consists of 13 residues. Germline CDR1 MNHEY, CDR2 SMNVEV (reference sequence). Written as DNA, the CDR3 is TGTGCCAGCAGTCCGACAGGGGCCGGGGAGCTGTTTTTT. It yields the protein CASSPTGAGELFF.

A word on this clone: The sample carries other DNA sequences with the same CDR3. V is TRBV7-9 and J is TRBJ2-7; D not certain. V lost 1 base to trimming and J lost 3 bases, with 7 bases between them. The CDR3 length is 13 residues. CDR1 SEHNR and CDR2 FQNEAQ come from the germline V gene (reference sequence). The CDR3: CASSLEGFYEQYF. The DNA for the CDR3 is TGTGCCAGCAGCTTAGAGGGTTTCTACGAGCAGTACTTC.

This sequence joins TRBV7-9 and TRBJ2-1, with 12 bases fitting TRBD2. Trimming at V came to 5 bases and at J to 2 bases, leaving 4 bases not matched to a gene. CDR3 length: 16 amino acids. Germline V CDR1 and CDR2: SEHNR, FQNEAQ (reference sequence). CDR3 bases: TGTGCCAGCAGCCCCCTAGCGGGAGGGACCTACAATGAGCAGTTCTTC. Translated, it gives CASSPLAGGTYNEQFF. Complete variable domain (other parts from reference TRBV7-9 and TRBJ2-1): DTGVSQNPRHKITKRGQNVTFRCDPISEHNRLYWYRQTLGQGPEFLTYFQNEAQLEKSRLLSDRFSAERPKGSFSTLEIQRTEQGDSAMYLCASSPLAGGTYNEQFFGPGTRLTVL.

This chain joins TRBV30 and TRBJ1-2; D is uncertain. The CDR3 is made up of 12 amino acids. Germline assignment: CDR1 GTSNPN and CDR2 SVGIG (reference sequence). Trimming removed 0 bases from V and 3 bases from J, with 5 bases in between. For the CDR3, the DNA is TGTGCCTGGAGTGTAATCGACTATGGCTACACCTTC. This sequence encodes CAWSVIDYGYTF. The full variable domain, completed using reference TRBV30 and TRBJ1-2, is SQTIHQWPATLVQPVGSPLSLECTVEGTSNPNLYWYRQAAGRGLQLLFYSVGIGQISSEVPQNLSASRPQDRQFILSSKKLLLSDSGFYLCAWSVIDYGYTFGSGTRLTVV.